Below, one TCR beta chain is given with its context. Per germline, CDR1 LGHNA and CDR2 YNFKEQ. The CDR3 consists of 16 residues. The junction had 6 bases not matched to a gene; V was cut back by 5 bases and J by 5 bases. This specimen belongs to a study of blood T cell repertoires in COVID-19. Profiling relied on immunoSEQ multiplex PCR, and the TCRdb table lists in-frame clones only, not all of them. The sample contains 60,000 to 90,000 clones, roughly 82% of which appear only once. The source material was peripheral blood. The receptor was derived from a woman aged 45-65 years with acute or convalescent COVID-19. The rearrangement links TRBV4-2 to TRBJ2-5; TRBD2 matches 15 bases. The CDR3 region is CASSYGLAGGWETQYF. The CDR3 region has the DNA TGTGCCAGCAGCTACGGACTAGCGGGGGGGTGGGAGACCCAGTACTTC.